This TCR beta chain originates from a study of cytomegalovirus exposure and HLA in healthy donors. About the research overall: Ancestry clustering placed about four fifths of roughly 410 genotyped donors in the Caucasian-associated cluster. Regarding the study as a whole: TCR beta chains numbering more than 150 were designated cytomegalovirus-associated. An observed cluster of highly shared sequence variants was recorded as a likely sequencing artifact.

This CDR3 has 16 residues. Per germline, CDR1 SGHTA and CDR2 FQGNSA. V lost 5 bases to trimming and J lost 6 bases, with 20 bases between them. With 60 Vbeta and 13 Jbeta primers, the PCR was carried out. TCRdb's table, derived via immunoSEQ multiplex PCR, lists solely in-frame clones and lacks some. The table records roughly 130,000 clones, roughly four fifths of them present only once. Comment on this clone: Its antigen remains unknown.

Sequencing input: PBMCs. V is TRBV7-2 and J is TRBJ2-1; tentatively, D is TRBD2 (5 bases). The receptor was isolated from a male donor in good health and CMV-seropositive. CDR3 bases: TGTGCCAGCAGCCGGAGGCGGGTGAGGGTAGTCAATGAGCAGTTCTTC. This encodes CASSRRRVRVVNEQFF.